The clone carrying this T cell receptor beta chain was detected only a few times. Antigen: not known. TCRalpha and TCRbeta libraries used 5'RACE with constant-segment primers and UMIs. TCRdb independently ran MiXCR on the 5' RACE reads; one entry per CDR3 protein. The sample records 150,000 to 200,000 distinct CDR3 sequences, roughly 31% being singletons. These data come from a study of T-cell memory formation after mild COVID-19. For the study at large: For the most part, TCR clusters were specific to one donor. Overall study results and limits: CD4+ bias marked clones expanding day 15 to 37, unlike balanced contracting clones. The SARS-CoV-2 specificity of second-wave clones reaching peak at day 37 remained unverified.

The TCR originated in an adult woman who had mild COVID-19 (a few samples of this study predate the infection). Cell type and time point are not known. The source material was PBMCs or a T cell subset sorted from them (not recorded which).

This chain's CDR3 is CASSSFSGGESYNEQFF. Here the CDR3 DNA reads TGTGCCAGCAGCTCATTTAGCGGGGGGGAATCCTACAATGAGCAGTTCTTC. This chain links TRBV7-3 with TRBJ2-1; 11 bases agree with TRBD2. The CDR3 contains 17 residues. The germline gives CDR1 SGHTA, CDR2 FQGTGA. Trimming removed 4 bases from V and 1 base from J; junction bases left unmatched: 6.